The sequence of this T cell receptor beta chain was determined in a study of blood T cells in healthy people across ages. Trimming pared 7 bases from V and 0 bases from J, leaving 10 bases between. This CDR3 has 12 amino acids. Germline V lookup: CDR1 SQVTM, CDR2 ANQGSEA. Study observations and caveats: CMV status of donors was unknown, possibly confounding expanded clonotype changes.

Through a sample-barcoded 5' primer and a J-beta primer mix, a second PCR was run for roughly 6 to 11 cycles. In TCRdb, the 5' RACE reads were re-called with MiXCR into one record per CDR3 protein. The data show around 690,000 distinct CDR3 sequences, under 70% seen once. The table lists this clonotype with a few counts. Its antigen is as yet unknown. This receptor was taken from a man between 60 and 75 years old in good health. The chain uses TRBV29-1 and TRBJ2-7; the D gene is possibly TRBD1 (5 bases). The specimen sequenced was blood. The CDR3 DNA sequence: TGCAGCGCCGGACAACACTCCTACGAGCAGTACTTC. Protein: CSAGQHSYEQYF.